Listed here are 18 T cell receptor beta chains from one sample, sequenced in a study of blood T cell repertoires in COVID-19. TCRdb's copy holds only in-frame clones and misses some; the assay was immunoSEQ multiplex PCR. Seen here are about 280,000 clones, around 85% observed once, and the top ten hold over 2%. Sequencing was performed on peripheral blood. These receptors were collected from a woman in her 30s who had recovered from COVID-19.

This clone occurred once. This chain uses TRBV19 with TRBJ1-3; 10 bases fit TRBD1. This CDR3 contains 13 residues. Per germline, CDR1 LNHDA and CDR2 SQIVND (reference sequence). V trimming: 4 bases; J trimming: 8 bases; junction bases outside the gene matches: 2. Here the CDR3 reads CASSSGQGDTIYF. In DNA form, the CDR3 reads TGTGCCAGTAGTAGTGGACAGGGGGACACCATATATTTT. The full variable domain, rest sourced from reference TRBV19 and TRBJ1-3, is DGGITQSPKYLFRKEGQNVTLSCEQNLNHDAMYWYRQDPGQGLRLIYYSQIVNDFQKGDIAEGYSVSREKKESFPLTVTSAQKNPTAFYLCASSSGQGDTIYFGEGSWLTVV.

The chain recombines TRBV19 with TRBJ2-7, with D possibly being TRBD1 (6 bases). This CDR3 contains 14 residues. Germline V gene sequence: CDR1 LNHDA, CDR2 SQIVND (reference sequence). V lost 2 bases and J lost 3, with 11 bases in between. As DNA, the CDR3 is TGTGCCAGTAGTATAACGACAGGACGCTACGAGCAGTACTTC. Amino acids: CASSITTGRYEQYF.

The chain recombines TRBV27 with TRBJ1-6; TRBD1 aligns across 11 bases. CDR3 length equals 14 residues. From germline, CDR1 is MNHEY and CDR2 SMNVEV (reference sequence). V shed 8 bases, J shed 9 bases, and the junction held 6 bases outside the gene matches. CDR3 in amino acids: CASRTGTGGSPLHF. CDR3 sequence (DNA): TGTGCCAGCCGAACCGGGACAGGGGGTTCACCCCTCCACTTT.

The chain is built from TRBV11-2 and TRBJ2-1; 7 bases line up with TRBD2. CDR3 length equals 12 residues. CDR1 is SGHAT and CDR2 is FQNNGV in the germline V gene. With 3 bases clipped from V and 8 bases from J, the junction kept 1 base outside the gene matches. Here the CDR3 reads CASSFGGYEQFF. CDR3 DNA: TGTGCCAGCAGCTTCGGGGGGTATGAGCAGTTCTTC.

The chain has TRBV24-1 and TRBJ1-2, with a tentative D call TRBD1 (6 bases). V was cut by 2 bases and J by 4 bases, with 13 bases left in between. CDR1 is KGHDR and CDR2 is SFDVKD in the germline V gene. This CDR3 contains 15 residues. In DNA form, the CDR3 reads TGTGCCACCAGTGATTCGATGACGGACAGCTATGGCTACACCTTC. Translation: CATSDSMTDSYGYTF.

The chain couples TRBV30 to TRBJ1-5; 7 bases line up with TRBD1. V trimming: 1 base; J trimming: 4 bases; junction bases outside the gene matches: 10. The CDR3 consists of 16 residues. CDR1 is GTSNPN and CDR2 is SVGIG in the germline V gene (reference sequence). CDR3 bases: TGTGCCTGGAGTGCAGACTTCGGGACAGAAAATCAGCCCCAGCATTTT. Amino acids: CAWSADFGTENQPQHF.

This chain uses TRBV12-5 with TRBJ1-5; D unclear. CDR3 length: 14 residues. The V gene's germline CDR1 is LGHNT and CDR2 FRNRAP. Trimming took off 2 bases at V and 7 bases at J, with 12 bases between the two ends. The CDR3 is CASGLPVTGQPQHF. For the CDR3, the DNA is TGTGCTAGTGGTTTGCCCGTGACGGGGCAGCCCCAGCATTTT. Supplemented by reference TRBV12-5 and TRBJ1-5, the full variable domain reads DARVTQTPRHKVTEMGQEVTMRCQPILGHNTVFWYRQTMMQGLELLAYFRNRAPLDDSGMPKDRFSAEMPDATLATLKIQPSEPRDSAVYFCASGLPVTGQPQHFGDGTRLSIL.

In this sample, this clone turned up once. This chain uses TRBV15 with TRBJ2-7, with 7 bases lining up with TRBD1. CDR3 size: 16 residues. Trimming removed 3 bases from V and 3 bases from J; junction bases left unmatched: 11. Germline loops: CDR1 LNHNV, CDR2 YYDKDF (reference sequence). This chain's CDR3 is CATSRDTQGSYYEQYF. In DNA form, the CDR3 reads TGTGCCACCAGCAGGGATACACAGGGGTCTTACTACGAGCAGTACTTC.

This chain uses TRBV27 with TRBJ2-1, with D possibly matching TRBD1 (5 bases). The germline gives CDR1 MNHEY, CDR2 SMNVEV (reference sequence). Trimming cost V 2 bases and J 5 bases, with 10 bases left between them. The CDR3 spans 14 residues. CDR3 sequence: CASSLLGADNEQFF. The CDR3 DNA sequence: TGTGCCAGCAGTTTACTAGGGGCCGACAATGAGCAGTTCTTC.

This rearrangement joins TRBV7-9 to TRBJ2-1; 9 bases match TRBD2. The germline V gene encodes CDR1 SEHNR and CDR2 FQNEAQ (reference sequence). This CDR3 is 16 amino acids long. Trimming cost V 5 bases and J 6 bases; bases outside gene matches: 11. CDR3 sequence reads: CASSPSRAGGPNEQFF. As DNA, the CDR3 is TGTGCCAGCAGCCCCAGTCGGGCGGGAGGGCCCAATGAGCAGTTCTTC. Full variable domain (missing parts from reference TRBV7-9 and TRBJ2-1): DTGVSQNPRHKITKRGQNVTFRCDPISEHNRLYWYRQTLGQGPEFLTYFQNEAQLEKSRLLSDRFSAERPKGSFSTLEIQRTEQGDSAMYLCASSPSRAGGPNEQFFGPGTRLTVL.

The V call is TRBV29-1, the J call TRBJ2-3; D call uncertain. Germline V gene sequence: CDR1 SQVTM, CDR2 ANQGSEA. The CDR3 has 13 residues. V was cut by 6 bases and J by 0 bases, with 10 bases left in between. The CDR3 region is CSVRRSSTDTQYF. The CDR3 DNA reads as TGCAGCGTGCGGAGATCTAGCACAGATACGCAGTATTTT.

Notes on this clone: Other nucleotide sequences in the sample specify the same CDR3. The CDR3 DNA reads as TGTGCCAGCAGTGTACAGGGGAGTACTGAAGCTTTCTTT. Translation gives CASSVQGSTEAFF. This chain links TRBV2 with TRBJ1-1, with 7 bases aligning to TRBD1. Germline V lookup: CDR1 SNHLY, CDR2 FYNNEI. This CDR3 spans 13 amino acids. V dropped 4 bases and J dropped 5; count of bases not matched to a gene: 4.

The chain has TRBV6-5 and TRBJ2-7; 7 positions agree with TRBD2. The length of the CDR3 is 14 residues. Looked up from germline, CDR1 is MNHEY and CDR2 is SVGAGI. The ends lost 8 bases at V and 1 base at J; junction bases unmatched: 8. CDR3 loop: CASARRGESYEQYF. The CDR3 nucleotides are TGTGCCAGCGCCCGACGGGGGGAGTCCTACGAGCAGTACTTC.

This clone appeared a single time. The genes are TRBV5-1 and TRBJ2-7; 7 positions match TRBD1. This CDR3 contains 15 residues. V dropped 9 bases and J dropped 7; count of bases not matched to a gene: 19. Germline CDR1 reads SGHRS; CDR2 reads YFSETQ. CDR3 amino acids: CATRHPGGSPMEQYF. The CDR3 DNA sequence: TGCGCCACCCGTCACCCAGGGGGTTCCCCTATGGAGCAGTACTTC.

The chain couples TRBV5-1 to TRBJ1-5, with D unclear. Germline V CDR1 and CDR2: SGHRS, YFSETQ. Trimming took off 2 bases at V and 0 bases at J, with 12 bases between the two ends. The CDR3 has 16 amino acids. CDR3 protein: CASSFQQTHSNQPQHF. The CDR3 DNA sequence: TGCGCCAGCAGCTTTCAACAGACCCATAGCAATCAGCCCCAGCATTTT. The full variable domain, completed using reference TRBV5-1 and TRBJ1-5, is KAGVTQTPRYLIKTRGQQVTLSCSPISGHRSVSWYQQTPGQGLQFLFEYFSETQRNKGNFPGRFSGRQFSNSRSEMNVSTLELGDSALYLCASSFQQTHSNQPQHFGDGTRLSIL.

The chain has TRBV7-9 and TRBJ2-3; D may be TRBD2 (7 bases). The CDR3 totals 16 residues. The V gene lost 3 bases and the J gene lost 2 bases, with 15 bases spanning the gap. Looked up from germline, CDR1 is SEHNR and CDR2 is FQNEAQ (reference sequence). CDR3 nucleotides: TGTGCCAGCAGCTTGGGCTCGGGGGGCTACACAGATACGCAGTATTTT. Encoded protein: CASSLGSGGYTDTQYF.

The chain recombines TRBV20-1 with TRBJ2-1; the D is unclear. The CDR3 has 11 residues. The V and J ends lost 1 base and 10 bases respectively, with 8 bases between them. CDR1 and CDR2 from the germline V gene are DFQATT and SNEGSKA (reference sequence). The CDR3 coding sequence is TGCAGTGCTAGAGCCCGCCGGGAGCAGTTCTTC. Its translation is CSARARREQFF.

This clone came up a few times. The chain employs TRBV7-9 and TRBJ1-1; no definite D call. There are 13 residues in the CDR3. Trimming removed 1 base at V and 7 bases at J, with 10 bases between. CDR1 is SEHNR, CDR2 FQNEAQ, per germline (reference sequence). CDR3 DNA sequence: TGTGCCAGCAGCTTAGTACAGAGGGATGAAGCTTTCTTT. Its protein product is CASSLVQRDEAFF.